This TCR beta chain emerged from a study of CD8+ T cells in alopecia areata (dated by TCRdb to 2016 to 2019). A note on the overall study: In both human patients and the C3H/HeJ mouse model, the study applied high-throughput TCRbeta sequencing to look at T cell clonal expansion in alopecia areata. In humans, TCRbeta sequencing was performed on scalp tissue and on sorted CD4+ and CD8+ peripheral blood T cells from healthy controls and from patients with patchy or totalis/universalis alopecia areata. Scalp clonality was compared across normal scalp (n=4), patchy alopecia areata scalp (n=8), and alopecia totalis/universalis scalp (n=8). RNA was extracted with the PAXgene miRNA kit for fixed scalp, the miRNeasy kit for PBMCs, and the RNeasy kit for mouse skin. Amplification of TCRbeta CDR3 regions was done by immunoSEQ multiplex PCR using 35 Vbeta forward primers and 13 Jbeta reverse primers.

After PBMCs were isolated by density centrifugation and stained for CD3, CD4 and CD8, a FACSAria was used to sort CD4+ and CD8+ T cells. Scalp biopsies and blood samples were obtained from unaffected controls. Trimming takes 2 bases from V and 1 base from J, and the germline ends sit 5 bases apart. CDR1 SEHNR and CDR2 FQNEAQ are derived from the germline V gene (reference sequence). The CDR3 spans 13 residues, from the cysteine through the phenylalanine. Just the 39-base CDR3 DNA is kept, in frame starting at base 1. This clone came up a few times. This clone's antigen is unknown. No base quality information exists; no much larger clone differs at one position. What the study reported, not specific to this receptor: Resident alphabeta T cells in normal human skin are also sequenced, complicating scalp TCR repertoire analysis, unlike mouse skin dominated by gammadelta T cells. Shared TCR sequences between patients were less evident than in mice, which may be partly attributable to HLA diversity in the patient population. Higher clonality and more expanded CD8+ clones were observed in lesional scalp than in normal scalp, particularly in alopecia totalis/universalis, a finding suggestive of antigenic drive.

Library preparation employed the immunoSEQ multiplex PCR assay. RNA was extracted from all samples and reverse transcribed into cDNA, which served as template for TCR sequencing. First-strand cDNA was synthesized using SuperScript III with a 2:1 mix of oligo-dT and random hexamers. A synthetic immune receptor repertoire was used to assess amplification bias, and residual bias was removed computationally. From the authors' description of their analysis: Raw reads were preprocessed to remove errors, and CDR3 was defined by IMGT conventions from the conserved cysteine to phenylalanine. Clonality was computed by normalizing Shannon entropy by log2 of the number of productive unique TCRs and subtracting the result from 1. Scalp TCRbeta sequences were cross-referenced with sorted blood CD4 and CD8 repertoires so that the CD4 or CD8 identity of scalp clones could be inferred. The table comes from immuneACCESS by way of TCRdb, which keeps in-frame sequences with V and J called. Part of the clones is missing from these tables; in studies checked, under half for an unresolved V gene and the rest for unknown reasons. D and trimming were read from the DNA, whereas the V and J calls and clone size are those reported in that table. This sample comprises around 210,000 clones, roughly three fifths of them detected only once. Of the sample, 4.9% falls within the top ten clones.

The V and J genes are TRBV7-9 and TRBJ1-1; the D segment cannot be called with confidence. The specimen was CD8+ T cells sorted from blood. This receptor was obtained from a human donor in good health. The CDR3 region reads CASSLIENTEAFF. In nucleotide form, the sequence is TGTGCCAGCAGCTTAATCGAGAACACTGAAGCTTTCTTT.